This TCR beta chain was recovered during a study of OX40 agonist ivuxolimab in advanced cancers. With regard to the full study: Ivuxolimab was an agonistic, fully human IgG2 monoclonal antibody directed against OX40 (CD134), a costimulatory receptor. The purpose of peripheral TCRbeta sequencing was to test whether ivuxolimab changed TCR sequence diversity and led to clonal T-cell expansion. Partial responses occurred in three dose-escalation patients, of whom one had hepatocellular carcinoma and two had cutaneous melanoma. Among the 50 to 55 dose-escalation patients, around 20 had hepatocellular carcinoma, some 15 melanoma, 9 renal cell carcinoma and 9 head and neck cancer. The dose-escalation cohort was 82.7% male with a mean age of approximately 60 years, ranging from about 23 to 85. Patients were allowed to have had prior anti-PD-1, anti-PD-L1 or anti-CTLA-4 therapy, and 40% of the dose-escalation patients had been treated with checkpoint inhibitors. Intravenous ivuxolimab was administered to patients every 2 weeks at six dose levels: 0.01, 0.1, 0.3, 1.5, 3 and 10 mg/kg. The paper reports the monotherapy dose-escalation portion (N of about 51 patients) of the phase I ivuxolimab trial.

For sequencing of the TCRbeta CDR3 region, genomic DNA was extracted from the sorted cells. The immunoSEQ Assay was used for sequencing of TCRbeta CDR3 regions. TCRdb limited this immuneACCESS table to in-frame rearrangements with V and J called. A share of clones is missing; checked studies link under half to unresolved V genes, and the rest is unexplained. For this sample the table gives fewer than 85,000 clones, of which approximately 91% were detected only once. The top ten hold around 0.69% of the sample. The full study reports these points: Partial responders in the 0.1-3.0 mg/kg groups had among the lowest normalized peripheral clonal expansion, especially among CD8+ T cells. Clonal expansion of both CD4+ and CD8+ blood T cells was observed from baseline to week 6 at doses 0.1 to 3.0 mg/kg. Low levels of normalized T-cell clonal expansion were also seen in some patients who did not respond. On average, CD8+ T cells showed more expanded clones than CD4+ T cells after ivuxolimab. The antigen specificity of the clonally expanded peripheral T cells was not determined.

CDR1 and CDR2, per the germline V gene, are MGHDK and SYGVNS. Trimmed from V: 5 bases; trimmed from J: 9 bases; junction bases lacking a gene match: 10. The CDR3, from cysteine to phenylalanine, totals 15 residues. Just CDR3 DNA is preserved here, 45 bases in frame from base 1. The trial excluded patients who had a history of autoimmune disease or were on systemic immunosuppression. In every dose cohort, peripheral blood was drawn for TCR sequencing at baseline, cycle 4 day 1, and cycle 7 day 1. Samples were obtained from an open-label, multicenter, first-in-human phase I dose-escalation trial of ivuxolimab. Adults with locally advanced or metastatic melanoma, renal cell carcinoma, hepatocellular carcinoma or head and neck squamous cell carcinoma were enrolled in the trial. Before TCR sequencing, CD4+ T cells and CD8+ T cells were sorted from peripheral blood as separate populations. Concerning this clone: What this receptor recognizes is not known. It has no much larger one-base neighbor in the sample; base qualities were not kept.

The material was CD4+ or CD8+ T cells sorted from blood, obtained in a trial of the OX40 agonist ivuxolimab. Recombination connected TRBV25-1 to TRBJ2-1; 10 central nucleotides agree with TRBD1. The clonotype was recovered from an adult with an advanced solid tumor such as melanoma, head and neck, liver or kidney cancer. Here the CDR3 is given as CASSPGQGRSVEQFF. The sequenced DNA is TGTGCCAGCAGTCCGGGACAGGGGCGTTCGGTTGAGCAGTTCTTC. The entire variable domain, with the stretches around the CDR3 drawn from the reference TRBV25-1 and TRBJ2-1 proteins, is EADIYQTPRYLVIGTGKKITLECSQTMGHDKMYWYQQDPGMELHLIHYSYGVNSTEKGDLSSESTVSRIRTEHFPLTLESARPSHTSQYLCASSPGQGRSVEQFFGPGTRLTVL.